The rows below give T cell receptor beta chains drawn from one sample of a study of blood T cell repertoires in COVID-19. Clones were read by immunoSEQ multiplex PCR, and TCRdb kept only the in-frame ones, dropping some. Of approximately 120,000 clones listed, around 89% are singletons. The specimen sequenced was peripheral blood. Receptor source: a human donor with acute or convalescent COVID-19. The donor label of this sample is uncertain. CDR3s include the opening cysteine and the closing phenylalanine or tryptophan. The D gene is left open where the match is weak. Expanded clones are given a class, and other clones once, few, many or no size at all.

>-|once|TRBJ1-2|TRBV28
CASSSLDSRINYGYTF
TGTGCCAGCAGTTCATTGGACAGCAGGATTAACTATGGCTACACCTTC
>TRBD1|-|TRBJ2-2|TRBV4-3
CASRLGQGGTGELFF
TGCGCCAGCAGGCTAGGACAGGGAGGCACCGGGGAGCTGTTTTTT
>-|-|TRBJ2-3|TRBV14
CASSQGTGLVSDTQYF
TGTGCCAGCAGCCAAGGAACAGGGTTAGTTTCGGATACGCAGTATTTT
>-|-|TRBJ1-5|TRBV28
CASSLKFRGSSNQPQHF
TGTGCCAGCAGTTTAAAGTTTCGGGGTAGCAGCAATCAGCCCCAGCATTTT
>TRBD2|-|TRBJ2-3|TRBV7-2
CASSWAPSGGAGSTDTQYF
TGTGCCAGCAGCTGGGCCCCTAGCGGGGGGGCAGGATCCACAGATACGCAGTATTTT
>-|-|TRBJ1-1|TRBV2
CASRGQNTEAFF
TGTGCCAGCAGGGGACAGAACACTGAAGCTTTCTTT
>-|-|TRBJ2-2|TRBV12-3/TRBV12-4
CASSSPSPGELFF
TGTGCCAGCAGTTCACCAAGCCCCGGGGAGCTGTTTTTT
>-|-|TRBJ2-1|TRBV13
CASSEPLSSSYNEQFF
TGTGCCAGCAGCGAGCCTTTATCAAGCTCCTACAATGAGCAGTTCTTC
>TRBD1|-|TRBJ1-2|TRBV2
CASSADRGSGGYTF
TGTGCCAGCAGCGCGGACAGGGGCTCGGGTGGCTACACCTTC
>-|-|TRBJ1-2|TRBV7-9
CASSLPTRIRHRGYTF
TGTGCCAGCAGCTTACCGACCCGAATACGACATCGGGGCTACACCTTC
>-|few|TRBJ2-7|TRBV20-1
CSPQNEREQYF
TGCAGTCCACAAAATGAGCGGGAGCAGTACTTC
>-|few|TRBJ2-1|TRBV21-1
CASSKGGSGEQFF
TGTGCCAGCAGCAAAGGCGGTAGCGGGGAGCAGTTCTTC
>-|-|TRBJ1-6|TRBV6-5
CASSQGLTYNSPLHF
TGTGCCAGCTCCCAGGGTTTGACCTATAATTCACCCCTCCACTTT
>TRBD1|-|TRBJ1-2|TRBV19
CASSIPGQGSNYGYTF
TGTGCCAGTAGTATACCAGGACAGGGTAGTAACTATGGCTACACCTTC
>-|-|TRBJ1-2|TRBV9
CASSVGAGEYGYTF
TGTGCCAGCAGCGTAGGAGCAGGGGAGTATGGCTACACCTTC
>TRBD2|-|TRBJ2-1|TRBV18
CASSPPGGSSYNEQFF
TGTGCCAGCTCACCACCGGGCGGGAGCTCCTACAATGAGCAGTTCTTC
>TRBD1|-|TRBJ2-1|TRBV7-8
CASIVGQDFYNEQFF
TGTGCCAGCATTGTGGGACAGGATTTCTACAATGAGCAGTTCTTC
>-|-|TRBJ2-7|TRBV10-3
CAISETYEQYF
TGTGCCATCAGTGAGACATACGAGCAGTACTTC
>TRBD1|-|TRBJ2-1|TRBV10-3
CAISEDRTGSHEQFF
TGTGCCATCAGTGAAGATAGGACAGGGAGCCATGAGCAGTTCTTC
>TRBD1|-|TRBJ1-4|TRBV7-9
CASSPTGSPNEKLFF
TGTGCCAGCAGCCCGACAGGGTCGCCTAATGAAAAACTGTTTTTT
>-|-|TRBJ1-3|TRBV7-9
CASSPSGNTIYF
TGTGCCAGCAGCCCATCCGGAAACACCATATATTTT
>-|-|TRBJ2-5|TRBV30
CAWSVRLRETQYF
TGTGCCTGGAGTGTGCGGTTGCGAGAGACCCAGTACTTC
>-|-|TRBJ2-2|TRBV27
CASSPPGWRGTGELFF
TGTGCCAGCAGTCCCCCCGGGTGGAGAGGCACCGGGGAGCTGTTTTTT
>-|-|TRBJ2-2|TRBV28
CASRDRNTGELFF
TGTGCCAGCAGAGACAGAAACACCGGGGAGCTGTTTTTT
>TRBD1|-|TRBJ1-5|TRBV18
CASSWTGEYQPQHF
TGTGCCAGCTCATGGACAGGGGAGTATCAGCCCCAGCATTTT
>-|-|TRBJ2-7|TRBV3-1/TRBV3-2
CASSQDLWGNEQYF
TGTGCCAGCAGCCAAGATCTATGGGGCAATGAGCAGTACTTC
>-|-|TRBJ1-3|TRBV7-2
CASSSPLRGNTIYF
TGTGCCAGCAGCTCTCCCCTTCGTGGAAACACCATATATTTT
>TRBD2|-|TRBJ2-3|TRBV24-1
CATSDPLAGSGDTQYF
TGTGCCACCAGTGACCCGTTAGCGGGGTCGGGAGATACGCAGTATTTT
>-|-|TRBJ2-1|TRBV6-2/TRBV6-3
CASSGGRLVITEQFF
TGTGCCAGCAGTGGGGGGAGACTCGTTATTACTGAGCAGTTCTTC
>-|-|TRBJ1-3|TRBV6-2/TRBV6-3
CASSPGHPVIKYSGNTIYF
TGTGCCAGCAGCCCGGGACACCCGGTGATTAAATACTCTGGAAACACCATATATTTT
>-|-|TRBJ2-1|TRBV24-1
CATSNPGAYEQFF
TGTGCCACCAGTAATCCAGGGGCGTATGAGCAGTTCTTC
>TRBD1|-|TRBJ1-2|TRBV18
CASSPDRGHGYTF
TGTGCCAGCTCACCTGACAGGGGGCATGGCTACACCTTC
>-|-|TRBJ1-5|TRBV28
CASKIGDNQPQHF
TGTGCCAGCAAAATAGGGGACAATCAGCCCCAGCATTTT
>TRBD1|-|TRBJ2-7|TRBV28
CASSSFGQGAIYEQYF
TGTGCCAGCAGTTCCTTCGGCCAGGGGGCAATCTACGAGCAGTACTTC
>TRBD2|-|TRBJ2-5|TRBV27
CASTGTSGSGGETQYF
TGTGCCAGTACAGGGACTAGCGGGAGTGGGGGGGAGACCCAGTACTTC
>-|-|TRBJ1-2|TRBV19
CASSSLGTDANYGYTF
TGTGCCAGTAGTAGCCTTGGAACAGACGCTAACTATGGCTACACCTTC
>-|-|TRBJ2-3|TRBV6-6
CASSSTRGSRFDTQYF
TGTGCCAGCAGTTCCACTCGCGGAAGTCGTTTTGATACGCAGTATTTT
>-|-|TRBJ2-7|TRBV4-1
CASSQTVLSSYEQYF
TGCGCCAGCAGCCAGACTGTTCTTAGCTCCTACGAGCAGTACTTC
>TRBD2|-|TRBJ2-1|TRBV18
CASSPRSAGGFNEQFF
TGTGCCAGCTCACCAAGGTCAGCGGGAGGGTTTAATGAGCAGTTCTTC
>-|-|TRBJ2-3|TRBV7-2
CASSQVLGTSDTQYF
TGTGCCAGCAGCCAAGTATTGGGGACATCAGATACGCAGTATTTT
>TRBD2|-|TRBJ2-7|TRBV7-3
CASSSGTSGTYEQYF
TGTGCCAGCAGCTCCGGGACTAGCGGGACCTACGAGCAGTACTTC
>-|-|TRBJ2-7|TRBV10-2
CASADKYYEQYF
TGCGCCAGCGCGGACAAATACTACGAGCAGTACTTC
>-|-|TRBJ1-5|TRBV27
CASSLTTGYGQPQHF
TGTGCCAGCAGTTTAACAACAGGGTATGGACAGCCCCAGCATTTT
>-|-|TRBJ1-6|TRBV7-6
CASSSLTQGWNSPLHF
TGTGCCAGCAGCTCCTTGACACAGGGTTGGAATTCACCCCTCCACTTT
>-|-|TRBJ1-2|TRBV6-5
CASSYPGVYGYTF
TGTGCCAGCAGTTACCCGGGGGTCTATGGCTACACCTTC
>TRBD1|-|TRBJ1-2|TRBV30
CAWSVWDRSNYGYTF
TGTGCCTGGAGTGTTTGGGACAGATCTAACTATGGCTACACCTTC
>TRBD2|-|TRBJ2-3|TRBV5-4
CASSAPGEGPTDTQYF
TGTGCCAGCAGCGCCCCCGGGGAGGGACCCACAGATACGCAGTATTTT
>-|-|TRBJ1-1|TRBV27
CASSPSLGLGGGKAFF
TGTGCCAGCAGTCCATCTCTAGGACTTGGGGGGGGAAAAGCTTTCTTT
>TRBD2|-|TRBJ2-5|TRBV11-3
CASSLAGGNQETQYF
TGTGCCAGCAGCTTAGCGGGAGGGAACCAAGAGACCCAGTACTTC
>TRBD1|medium-sized|TRBJ1-6|TRBV6-6
CASTLQGTSNSPLHF
TGTGCCAGCACCCTACAGGGGACGAGTAATTCACCCCTCCACTTT
>-|-|TRBJ1-1|TRBV30
CAWSITIVNTEAFF
TGTGCCTGGAGTATTACTATAGTGAACACTGAAGCTTTCTTT